Listed here are 20 T cell receptor beta chains from one sample, sequenced in a study of identical twins. A single record per CDR3 protein comes from TCRdb applying MiXCR to the 5' RACE reads. The profile covers under 300,000 distinct CDR3 sequences, with around an eighth appearing a single time and approximately 8.8% taken by the ten largest. The specimen was memory (CD45RO+) T cells sorted from blood. These receptors originate from a woman between 18 and 29 years old in good health.

The sample holds many counts of this clonotype. The chain has TRBV12-3 or TRBV12-4 and TRBJ2-3, with D tentatively TRBD2 (6 bases). Trimming cost V 2 bases and J 2 bases, with 11 bases left between them. CDR3 length: 15 residues. The chain's CDR3 is CASSLQIAATDTQYF. The CDR3 DNA reads TGTGCCAGCAGTTTACAGATAGCGGCCACAGATACGCAGTATTTT.

The DNA of the CDR3 is TGCAGTATCTGGACAGGGCAAACCTACGAGCAGTACTTC. This encodes CSIWTGQTYEQYF. V is TRBV20-1 and J is TRBJ2-7; 8 bases are shared with TRBD1. The CDR3 totals 13 residues. Germline loops: CDR1 DFQATT, CDR2 SNEGSKA (reference sequence). V dropped 8 bases and J dropped 2; count of bases not matched to a gene: 8.

The J gene is TRBJ1-2, the V gene TRBV6-1, with D hard to call. Germline V gene lookup returns CDR1 MNHNS and CDR2 SASEGT. The CDR3 covers 13 residues. The V gene lost 2 bases and the J gene lost 3 bases, with 7 bases spanning the gap. The CDR3 sequence: CASSEQADYGYTF. The CDR3 DNA reads as TGTGCCAGCAGTGAACAGGCCGACTATGGCTACACCTTC.

J is TRBJ2-1 and V is TRBV6-1; no clear D gene. CDR3 size: 14 residues. Trimming stripped 4 bases from V and 0 bases from J, with 7 bases between. CDR1 and CDR2 (germline): MNHNS, SASEGT. The CDR3 reads CASSVTISYNEQFF. The DNA for the CDR3 is TGTGCCAGCAGTGTAACGATCTCCTACAATGAGCAGTTCTTC.

The CDR3 nucleotides are TGTGCCAGCAGCTTAGCAGCTAGCGGGGTCTACGAGCAGTACTTC. Its translation is CASSLAASGVYEQYF. V is TRBV7-2 and J is TRBJ2-7; TRBD2 agrees at 9 bases. V dropped 0 bases and J dropped 3; count of bases not matched to a gene: 3. The CDR3 runs to 15 residues. Germline CDR1 SGHTA, CDR2 FQGNSA.

This clonotype was seen a single time. This chain links TRBV5-1 with TRBJ2-5, with D hard to call. This CDR3 spans 14 amino acids. Germline V gene data show CDR1 as SGHRS and CDR2 as YFSETQ. V was shortened by 4 bases and J by 1 base, with 11 bases between the two germline ends. The CDR3 loop is CASSPASVQETQYF. DNA for the CDR3: TGCGCCAGCAGCCCAGCCTCGGTCCAAGAGACCCAGTACTTC.

This clonotype was observed a few times. This chain joins TRBV11-3 and TRBJ2-3; the D call may be TRBD1 or TRBD2 (6 bases each). There are 18 residues in the CDR3. Germline CDR1 reads SGHNT; CDR2 reads YENEEA. V was cut by 2 bases and J by 0 bases, with 18 bases left in between. CDR3 nucleotide sequence: TGTGCCAGCAGCTTAAAACTCCTCCGGGGGCGAAGCACAGATACGCAGTATTTT. This codes for CASSLKLLRGRSTDTQYF.

This clonotype was counted a few times. This sequence joins TRBV21-1 and TRBJ1-1. TRBV21-1 has pseudogene status. The CDR3 covers 20 residues. This CDR3 reads CASSKDLKVRRKTWVTEAFF. DNA for the CDR3: TGTGCCAGCAGCAAAGATTTAAAGGTGCGGCGAAAAACATGGGTCACTGAAGCTTTCTTT.

In its sample, this clonotype was seen a few times. This chain uses TRBV6-5 with TRBJ1-1, with TRBD1 as a possible D gene (5 bases). Between the trimmed V and J ends, which lost 9 bases and 0 bases, there was a span of 23 bases. Germline V CDR1 and CDR2: MNHEY, SVGAGI. This CDR3 spans 17 amino acids. This CDR3 is CASSYLGVGLLNTEAFF. The CDR3 bases are TGTGCCAGTAGCTACCTGGGGGTGGGACTCTTGAACACTGAAGCTTTCTTT.

This clonotype was detected ten times or more. The chain couples TRBV15 to TRBJ2-7, with 9 bases matching TRBD1. The CDR3 runs to 13 residues. Germline CDR1 is LNHNV and CDR2 is YYDKDF (reference sequence). V was pared by 3 bases and J by 4 bases, with 1 base of the junction left unmatched. Here the CDR3 reads CATSRDRGYEQYF. CDR3 nucleotides: TGTGCCACCAGCAGGGACAGGGGTTACGAGCAGTACTTC.

The genes are TRBV27 and TRBJ1-2; TRBD1 agrees at 10 bases. Germline V gives CDR1 MNHEY, CDR2 SMNVEV (reference sequence). V was pared by 3 bases and J by 5 bases, with 6 bases of the junction left unmatched. CDR3 length equals 15 residues. The CDR3 DNA reads as TGTGCCAGCAGTTTGGGGGGACAGGGGAGGTATGGCTACACCTTC. Protein product: CASSLGGQGRYGYTF.

The genes are TRBV9 and TRBJ2-3; a possible D gene is TRBD2 (6 bases). CDR3 size: 14 residues. Germline assignment: CDR1 SGDLS and CDR2 YYNGEE. V dropped 3 bases and J dropped 0 bases, with 8 bases sitting between them. The CDR3 bases are TGTGCCAGCAGCGGGAGGGGAAGCACAGATACGCAGTATTTT. It encodes CASSGRGSTDTQYF.

This clonotype occurred a few times. The chain joins TRBV6-1 to TRBJ2-7; D perhaps matches TRBD2 (5 bases). Germline V gene sequence: CDR1 MNHNS, CDR2 SASEGT. This CDR3 spans 13 amino acids. The CDR3 sequence is CVAADDSSYEQYF. The CDR3 DNA is TGTGTCGCAGCGGATGATAGCTCCTACGAGCAGTACTTC.

V usage is TRBV5-6 and J usage is TRBJ2-5, with 7 bases lining up with TRBD2. Trimming took 3 bases from V and 5 from J; bases not matched to a gene: 7. This CDR3 is 14 amino acids long. Germline CDR1 is SGHDT and CDR2 is YYEEEE. The CDR3 DNA reads as TGTGCCAGCAGCTCCACTAGCGAAGGCGAGACCCAGTACTTC. Translation gives CASSSTSEGETQYF.

The chain combines TRBV6-5 with TRBJ2-4, with TRBD1 matching 9 bases. CDR3 length equals 19 residues. J was trimmed by 0 bases and V by 0 bases; bases with no gene match: 9. Germline CDR1 is MNHEY and CDR2 is SVGAGI. In nucleotides, the CDR3 is TGTGCCAGCAGTTACTCTCGGGGACAGGGTTTTCTAGCCAAAAACATTCAGTACTTC. This translates into CASSYSRGQGFLAKNIQYF.

The chain joins TRBV20-1 to TRBJ1-2; D unresolved. The CDR3 totals 13 residues. The V gene's germline CDR1 is DFQATT and CDR2 SNEGSKA (reference sequence). The ends were cut back, 4 bases at V and 6 bases at J, with 15 bases in the middle. The CDR3: CSAKVPPGDGYTF. Here the CDR3 DNA reads TGCAGTGCTAAGGTTCCCCCTGGGGATGGCTACACCTTC.

In this sample, this clonotype turned up once. The chain combines TRBV20-1 with TRBJ2-7; possibly TRBD2 for D (6 bases). This CDR3 contains 13 residues. V was cut by 1 base and J by 3 bases, with 10 bases left in between. The V gene's germline CDR1 is DFQATT and CDR2 SNEGSKA (reference sequence). The CDR3 region is CSARGDSLYEQYF. The CDR3 DNA sequence: TGCAGTGCTAGAGGGGACTCCCTCTACGAGCAGTACTTC.

The chain carries TRBV7-6 and TRBJ2-2; possibly TRBD1 or TRBD2 for D (5 bases each). CDR3 length: 15 residues. V was trimmed by 6 bases and J by 6 bases, leaving 17 bases between them. Per the germline V gene, CDR1 is SGHVS and CDR2 is FNYEAQ. This chain's CDR3 is CASRYRPGTAGELFF. Here the CDR3 DNA reads TGTGCCAGCAGATATCGCCCGGGGACGGCCGGGGAGCTGTTTTTT.

This clonotype showed up many times. The chain couples TRBV6-2 or TRBV6-3 to TRBJ2-4; 7 nucleotides line up with TRBD1. Trimming cost V 6 bases and J 12 bases; bases outside gene matches: 8. This CDR3 spans 12 amino acids. Germline lookup yields CDR1 MNHEY and CDR2 SVGEGT. The CDR3 is CASRQDRLDQYF. The CDR3 region has the DNA TGTGCCAGCAGACAGGACAGGCTCGATCAGTACTTC.

This clonotype was picked up a small number of times. Likely a read error: the CDR3 ends without its conserved phenylalanine or tryptophan. V gene TRBV12-3 or TRBV12-4 combines with J gene TRBJ1-6; 12 nucleotides match TRBD1. V dropped 4 bases and J dropped 9; count of bases not matched to a gene: 4. The CDR3 totals 15 residues. CDR3 DNA: TGTGCCAGCAGTTCCGGGACAGGGGGCGGTTCACCCCTCCACCTT. It codes for CASSSGTGGGSPLHL.